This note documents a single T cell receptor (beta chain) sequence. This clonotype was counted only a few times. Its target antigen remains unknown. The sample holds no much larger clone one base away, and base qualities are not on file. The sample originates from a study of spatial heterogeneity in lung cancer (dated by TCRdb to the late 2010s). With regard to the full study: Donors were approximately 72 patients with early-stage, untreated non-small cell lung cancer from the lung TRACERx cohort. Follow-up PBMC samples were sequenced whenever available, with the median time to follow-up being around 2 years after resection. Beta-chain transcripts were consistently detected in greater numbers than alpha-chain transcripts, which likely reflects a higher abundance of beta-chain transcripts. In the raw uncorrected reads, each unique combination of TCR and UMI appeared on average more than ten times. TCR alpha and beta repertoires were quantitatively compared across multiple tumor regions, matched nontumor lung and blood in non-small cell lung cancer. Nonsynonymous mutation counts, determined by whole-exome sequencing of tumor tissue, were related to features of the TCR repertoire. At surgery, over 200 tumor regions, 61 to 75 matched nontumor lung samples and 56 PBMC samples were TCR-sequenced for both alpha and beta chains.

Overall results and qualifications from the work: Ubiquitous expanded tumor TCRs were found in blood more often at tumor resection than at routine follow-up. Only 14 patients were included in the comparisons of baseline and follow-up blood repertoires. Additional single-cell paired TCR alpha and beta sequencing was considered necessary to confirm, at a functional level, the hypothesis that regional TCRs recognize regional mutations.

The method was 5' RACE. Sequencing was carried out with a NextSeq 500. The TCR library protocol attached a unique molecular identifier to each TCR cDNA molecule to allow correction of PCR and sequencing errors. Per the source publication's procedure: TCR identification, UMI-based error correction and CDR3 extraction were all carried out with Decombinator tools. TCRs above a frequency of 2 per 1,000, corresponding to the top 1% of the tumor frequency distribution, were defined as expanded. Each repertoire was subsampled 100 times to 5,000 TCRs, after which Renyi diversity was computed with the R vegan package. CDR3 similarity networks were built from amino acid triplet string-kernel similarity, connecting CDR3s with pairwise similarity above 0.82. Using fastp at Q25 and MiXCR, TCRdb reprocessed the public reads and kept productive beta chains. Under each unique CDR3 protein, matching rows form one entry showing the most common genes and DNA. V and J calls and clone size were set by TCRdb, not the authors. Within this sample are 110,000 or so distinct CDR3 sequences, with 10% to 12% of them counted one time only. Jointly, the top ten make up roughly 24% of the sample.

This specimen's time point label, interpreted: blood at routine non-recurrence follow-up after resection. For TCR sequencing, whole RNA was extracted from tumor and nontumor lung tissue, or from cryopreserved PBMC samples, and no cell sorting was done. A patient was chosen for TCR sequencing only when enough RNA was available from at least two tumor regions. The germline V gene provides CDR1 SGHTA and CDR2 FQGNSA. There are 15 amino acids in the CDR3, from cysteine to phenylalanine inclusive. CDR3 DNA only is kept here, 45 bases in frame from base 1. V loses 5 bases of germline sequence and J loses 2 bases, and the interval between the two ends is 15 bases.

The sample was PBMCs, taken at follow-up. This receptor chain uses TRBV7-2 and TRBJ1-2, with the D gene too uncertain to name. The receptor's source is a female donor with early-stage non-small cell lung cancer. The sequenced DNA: TGTGCCAGCAGCGGGAGTAAGGGTCTCAACTATGGCTACACCTTC. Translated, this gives CASSGSKGLNYGYTF.